This TCR beta chain emerged from a study of Ad26.COV2.S vaccination and SARS-CoV-2 variants. In the study overall: The study gave Ad26.COV2.S intramuscularly, once or twice 56 days apart.

The assay was immunoSEQ multiplex PCR, and TCRdb's table has in-frame clones only and misses some. The repertoire has roughly 420,000 clones, 88% of them found once; the top ten carry 3.5% to 4%. The treatment here: roughly 18 received Ad26.COV2.S at low or high dose, single or two shots; roughly 5 received placebo; per-sample allocation not given. It was on day 63 after the first vaccine or placebo injection that samples were taken. As its vector, the vaccine had Ad26, which expressed Wuhan-strain SARS-CoV-2 spike. Per germline, CDR1 MDHEN and CDR2 SYDVKM. Trimming shortened V by 11 bases and J by 0 bases, and 13 bases separated the two germline ends. CDR3 length: 14 amino acids. Broader study findings: Non-spike TCR breadth did not differ much between vaccine and placebo recipients. Spike-specific TCR breadth was greater after Ad26.COV2.S than placebo.

In regard to this clone: What it binds is unknown.

This chain uses TRBV28 with TRBJ1-4, with D perhaps matching TRBD1 (6 bases). Sequencing used peripheral blood, obtained in a trial of Ad26.COV2.S vaccine versus placebo. This receptor was identified in a person aged 18-65 years who received the Ad26.COV2.S COVID-19 vaccine or a placebo. CDR3 in DNA: TGTGCCGGGGGGGGCGGTGCAACTAATGAAAAACTGTTTTTT. It yields the protein CAGGGGATNEKLFF.